This is a list of T cell receptor beta chains from one sample in a study of OX40 agonist ivuxolimab in advanced cancers. The method was immunoSEQ multiplex PCR; TCRdb's version includes in-frame clones alone and lacks a portion of them. The repertoire consists of just under 65,000 clones, with about 90% occurring once and the leading ten covering approximately 5.2%. The sample in question was CD4+ or CD8+ T cells sorted from blood, obtained in a trial of the OX40 agonist ivuxolimab. Receptors originate from an adult with an advanced solid tumor such as melanoma, head and neck, liver or kidney cancer. CDR3s include the opening cysteine and the closing phenylalanine or tryptophan. D genes are given only for firm matches. Clone size is not always given. Where it is, it says once, few, many or a class for expanded clones.

D gene | J gene | clone size | V gene | CDR3 protein | CDR3 DNA
NA | TRBJ2-2 | NA | TRBV5-1 | CASSLVSAGALTGELFF | TGCGCCAGCAGCCTCGTCTCAGCCGGGGCGTTAACCGGGGAGCTGTTTTTT
NA | TRBJ2-7 | NA | TRBV5-1 | CASKKVNEQYF | TGCGCCAGCAAGAAAGTCAACGAGCAGTACTTC
TRBD2 | TRBJ2-5 | NA | TRBV5-1 | CASSLVASGRGAQYF | TGCGCCAGCAGCTTGGTGGCTAGCGGGAGAGGGGCCCAGTACTTC
NA | TRBJ1-2 | NA | TRBV28 | CASSLYPNYGYTF | TGTGCCAGCAGTTTATACCCTAACTATGGCTACACCTTC
NA | TRBJ2-1 | NA | TRBV19 | CASRPGLILNEQFF | TGTGCCAGTAGACCGGGACTGATTCTCAATGAGCAGTTCTTC
TRBD2 | TRBJ2-7 | NA | TRBV6-5 | CASSSLGGSHEQYF | TGTGCCAGCAGTTCCCTGGGCGGGAGCCACGAGCAGTACTTC
TRBD2 | TRBJ2-7 | NA | TRBV7-9 | CASSLVLAGGGYEQYF | TGTGCCAGCAGCTTAGTGCTAGCGGGAGGAGGGTACGAGCAGTACTTC
NA | TRBJ2-2 | NA | TRBV11-2 | CASSLGVDTGELFF | TGTGCCAGCAGCTTAGGGGTGGACACCGGGGAGCTGTTTTTT
TRBD1 | TRBJ1-1 | NA | TRBV29-1 | CSVEGQGGITEAFF | TGCAGCGTGGAGGGACAGGGGGGAATCACTGAAGCTTTCTTT
NA | TRBJ2-7 | once | TRBV30 | CAWRGGSYEQYF | TGTGCCTGGAGAGGGGGGAGCTACGAGCAGTACTTC
NA | TRBJ2-3 | NA | TRBV11-3 | CASSLGGSTSTDTQYF | TGTGCCAGCAGCTTAGGTGGCTCAACTAGCACAGATACGCAGTATTTT
NA | TRBJ2-7 | once | TRBV7-9 | CASSLGSQTDEQYF | TGTGCCAGCAGCTTAGGAAGCCAGACGGACGAGCAGTACTTC
NA | TRBJ1-5 | NA | TRBV10-3 | CAISDPHSNQPQHF | TGTGCCATCAGTGATCCTCATAGCAATCAGCCCCAGCATTTT
NA | TRBJ2-5 | NA | TRBV11-2 | CASSYGQGSETQYF | TGTGCCAGCAGCTACGGGCAAGGTTCGGAGACCCAGTACTTC
NA | TRBJ2-4 | NA | TRBV27 | CASRVERGRGIQYF | TGTGCCAGCAGGGTCGAAAGGGGACGTGGCATTCAGTACTTC
TRBD2 | TRBJ2-1 | NA | TRBV10-3 | CANGLAGAQSYNEQFF | TGTGCCAACGGACTAGCGGGAGCACAATCCTACAATGAGCAGTTCTTC
NA | TRBJ2-2 | NA | TRBV9 | CASSVSGDTGELFF | TGTGCCAGCAGCGTCTCGGGGGACACCGGGGAGCTGTTTTTT
TRBD2 | TRBJ2-3 | NA | TRBV19 | CASRPGLAGSDTQYF | TGTGCCAGTAGACCGGGACTAGCGGGATCAGATACGCAGTATTTT
NA | TRBJ2-2 | NA | TRBV7-2 | CASSLGVVNTGELFF | TGTGCCAGCAGCCTAGGGGTGGTGAACACCGGGGAGCTGTTTTTT
NA | TRBJ2-1 | NA | TRBV6-1 | CASRTIANEQFF | TGTGCCAGCAGGACGATAGCCAATGAGCAGTTCTTC
NA | TRBJ1-5 | few | TRBV28 | CASYAPGSGVQPQHF | TGTGCCAGCTACGCCCCGGGCAGTGGGGTTCAGCCCCAGCATTTT
NA | TRBJ1-1 | NA | TRBV28 | CASSLRLGKGNTEAFF | TGTGCCAGCAGTCTACGGCTTGGGAAGGGCAACACTGAAGCTTTCTTT
NA | TRBJ2-7 | NA | TRBV28 | CASTQSAGFSYEQYF | TGTGCCAGCACCCAGTCGGCAGGGTTTTCCTACGAGCAGTACTTC
TRBD1 | TRBJ2-2 | NA | TRBV4-1 | CASSQRWAQGAMDTGELFF | TGCGCCAGCAGCCAAAGATGGGCACAGGGGGCGATGGACACCGGGGAGCTGTTTTTT
TRBD2 | TRBJ2-3 | NA | TRBV7-9 | CASSREGLRRGGTDTQYF | TGTGCCAGCAGCCGGGAGGGCCTCCGGAGAGGGGGCACAGATACGCAGTATTTT
TRBD1 | TRBJ1-1 | NA | TRBV28 | CASSPRTGSNTEAFF | TGTGCCAGCAGTCCTAGGACAGGATCGAACACTGAAGCTTTCTTT
NA | TRBJ1-1 | once | TRBV6-1 | CASTEGGLNTEAFF | TGTGCCAGCACCGAGGGGGGGCTGAACACTGAAGCTTTCTTT
NA | TRBJ2-5 | NA | TRBV11-2 | CASSFQTGTLAQYF | TGTGCCAGCAGCTTCCAGACGGGGACCCTGGCCCAGTACTTC
NA | TRBJ2-1 | NA | TRBV30 | CAWGTASSYNEQFF | TGTGCCTGGGGGACGGCGAGCTCCTACAATGAGCAGTTCTTC
NA | TRBJ2-1 | NA | TRBV10-1 | CATQRGPRSEQFF | TGCGCCACCCAACGGGGACCAAGGTCTGAGCAGTTCTTC
NA | TRBJ2-5 | NA | TRBV6-1 | CASSIHGSRETQYF | TGTGCCAGCTCCATACACGGGAGTCGGGAGACCCAGTACTTC
TRBD2 | TRBJ2-1 | NA | TRBV10-2 | CASSGAGGQTYNEQFF | TGCGCCAGCAGTGGGGCGGGAGGACAGACCTACAATGAGCAGTTCTTC
TRBD1 | TRBJ2-7 | NA | TRBV9 | CASSVDMQGAAEQYF | TGTGCCAGCAGCGTAGATATGCAGGGGGCTGCCGAGCAGTACTTC
TRBD1 | TRBJ1-2 | NA | TRBV28 | CASSLDRDFYGYTF | TGTGCCAGCAGTTTGGACAGGGACTTTTATGGCTACACCTTC
TRBD1 | TRBJ2-6 | NA | TRBV9 | CASSAQAGTGFGANVLTF | TGTGCCAGCAGCGCCCAGGCCGGGACAGGTTTTGGGGCCAACGTCCTGACTTTC
TRBD1 | TRBJ2-7 | NA | TRBV11-2 | CASSLAGQGAREQYF | TGTGCCAGCAGCTTGGCAGGACAGGGGGCGCGCGAGCAGTACTTC
NA | TRBJ2-3 | NA | TRBV5-1 | CASSLRSSGQTSTDTQYF | TGCGCCAGCAGCTTGAGGTCGTCCGGACAGACCAGCACAGATACGCAGTATTTT
TRBD1 | TRBJ2-5 | NA | TRBV9 | CASSVDDRDRIEETQYF | TGTGCCAGCAGCGTAGATGATCGGGACAGGATAGAAGAGACCCAGTACTTC
TRBD1 | TRBJ1-1 | NA | TRBV9 | CASSADPGQGSTEAFF | TGTGCCAGCAGCGCAGACCCGGGACAGGGATCCACTGAAGCTTTCTTT
TRBD1 | TRBJ1-4 | NA | TRBV5-1 | CASSLEGAQLFF | TGCGCCAGCAGCTTGGAGGGGGCCCAACTGTTTTTT
TRBD1 | TRBJ1-5 | NA | TRBV28 | CATYLRGPNNQPQHF | TGTGCCACCTATCTCAGGGGGCCTAACAATCAGCCCCAGCATTTT
TRBD2 | TRBJ2-7 | NA | TRBV23-1 | CASSPNGTSGAYEQYF | TGCGCCAGCAGTCCCAACGGGACTAGCGGCGCCTACGAGCAGTACTTC
NA | TRBJ2-5 | NA | TRBV7-6 | CASSLEAGRIQETQYF | TGTGCCAGCAGCTTAGAGGCAGGGCGGATTCAAGAGACCCAGTACTTC
NA | TRBJ1-2 | NA | TRBV10-3 | CAISGQSINYGYTF | TGTGCCATCAGTGGACAGTCCATCAACTATGGCTACACCTTC
NA | TRBJ1-2 | NA | TRBV5-6 | CASSYGSEIRSYTF | TGTGCCAGCAGCTATGGGTCGGAAATTAGGAGCTACACCTTC
NA | TRBJ2-1 | few | TRBV19 | CASRIYNEQFF | TGTGCCAGTAGAATCTACAATGAGCAGTTCTTC
NA | TRBJ2-2 | NA | TRBV19 | CASSLQGRTGELFF | TGTGCCAGTAGTTTACAGGGTCGGACCGGGGAGCTGTTTTTT
NA | TRBJ1-5 | NA | TRBV27 | CASSGRGWHNQPQHF | TGTGCCAGCAGTGGGCGAGGGTGGCACAATCAGCCCCAGCATTTT
NA | TRBJ1-2 | NA | TRBV29-1 | CSVGENYGYTF | TGCAGCGTTGGGGAGAACTATGGCTACACCTTC
NA | TRBJ2-2 | NA | TRBV5-4 | CASTSPVANTGELFF | TGTGCCAGCACCTCACCCGTCGCGAACACCGGGGAGCTGTTTTTT